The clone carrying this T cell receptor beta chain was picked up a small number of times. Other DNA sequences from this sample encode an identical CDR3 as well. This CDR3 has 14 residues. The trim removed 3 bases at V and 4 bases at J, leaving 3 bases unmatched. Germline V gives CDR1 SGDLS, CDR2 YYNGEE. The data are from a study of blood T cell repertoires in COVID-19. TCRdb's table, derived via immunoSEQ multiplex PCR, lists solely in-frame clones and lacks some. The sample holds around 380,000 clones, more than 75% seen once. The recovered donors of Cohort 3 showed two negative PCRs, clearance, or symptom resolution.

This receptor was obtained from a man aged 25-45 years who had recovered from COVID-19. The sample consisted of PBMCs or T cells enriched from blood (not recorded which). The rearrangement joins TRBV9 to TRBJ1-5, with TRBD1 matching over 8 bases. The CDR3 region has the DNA TGTGCCAGCAGCGCCACAGGGGGAAATCAGCCCCAGCATTTT. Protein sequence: CASSATGGNQPQHF.